The T cell receptor (beta chain) described here comes from a study of blood T cell repertoires in COVID-19. In the authors' methods: By means of reference gene primer amplification, nucleated cell counts were estimated. Data came from immunoSEQ multiplex PCR; TCRdb stores just in-frame clones and leaves some out. V and J calls and clone size are those listed in that table; D and trimming were worked out from the DNA. This sample has about 280,000 clones, with around 92% found just once. This CDR3 has 15 amino acids. Germline CDR1 is LNHDA and CDR2 is SQIVND (reference sequence). Trimming removed 5 bases from V and 1 base from J, with 11 bases in between. Seattle enrolled patients during active infection and tracked them longitudinally.

The sample consisted of peripheral blood. V and J are TRBV19 and TRBJ2-2; tentatively, D is TRBD1 (5 bases). This receptor was taken from a woman aged 25 to 39 with COVID-19, enrolled during active disease. The CDR3 nucleotides read TGTGCCAGTAGTGCCAGACAGTTGAACACCGGGGAGCTGTTTTTT. It translates to CASSARQLNTGELFF. The variable domain in full, completed from reference TRBV19 and TRBJ2-2, reads DGGITQSPKYLFRKEGQNVTLSCEQNLNHDAMYWYRQDPGQGLRLIYYSQIVNDFQKGDIAEGYSVSREKKESFPLTVTSAQKNPTAFYLCASSARQLNTGELFFGEGSRLTVL.